This passage covers 22 T cell receptor beta chains from one sample sequenced in a study of shared clonotypes between healthy human individuals. The method was immunoSEQ multiplex PCR; TCRdb's version includes in-frame clones alone and lacks a portion of them. The sample includes some 580,000 clones, roughly 98% of them seen just once. Naive-designated CD8 cells lacked CD45RO, were positively enriched for CCR7, and omitted terminally differentiated effector memory CD45RA+ cells. The sequencing sample was made of naive CD8+ T cells sorted from blood. Receptors were obtained from a man between 25 and 39 years old in good health.

The V call is TRBV2, the J call TRBJ2-5; TRBD1 or TRBD2 may be the D gene (5 bases each). Trimming removed 7 bases from V and 4 bases from J, with 19 bases in between. This CDR3 comprises 15 residues. Germline V gene lookup returns CDR1 SNHLY and CDR2 FYNNEI. CDR3 region: CASKTPGTHRETQYF. CDR3 DNA sequence: TGTGCCAGCAAGACACCGGGGACCCATCGAGAGACCCAGTACTTC. The complete variable domain, with remaining parts taken from reference TRBV2 and TRBJ2-5, reads EPEVTQTPSHQVTQMGQEVILRCVPISNHLYFYWYRQILGQKVEFLVSFYNNEISEKSEIFDDQFSVERPDGSNFTLKIRSTKLEDSAMYFCASKTPGTHRETQYFGPGTRLLVL.

This clone was observed once. This chain connects TRBV28 to TRBJ2-4; no reliable D call. V dropped 10 bases and J dropped 0 bases, with 10 bases sitting between them. CDR1 and CDR2 from the germline V gene are MDHEN and SYDVKM. The CDR3 loop spans 13 amino acids. CDR3 in DNA: TGTGCCACCAGGATACTAGCCAAAAACATTCAGTACTTC. Its protein is CATRILAKNIQYF.

In its sample, this clone was seen once. Other DNA sequences in the sample encode the same CDR3. The V gene is TRBV27, the J gene TRBJ1-5; D not resolved. V lost 0 bases and J lost 2, with 2 bases in between. The CDR3 consists of 13 residues. Looked up from germline, CDR1 is MNHEY and CDR2 is SMNVEV (reference sequence). CDR3 amino acids: CASSLSGNQPQHF. For the CDR3, the DNA is TGTGCCAGCAGTTTATCAGGCAATCAGCCCCAGCATTTT.

The J gene is TRBJ1-4, the V gene TRBV5-6, with D maybe TRBD1 (6 bases). This CDR3 contains 15 residues. V shed 0 bases and J shed 7 bases, with 13 bases lying between them. Germline V CDR1 and CDR2: SGHDT, YYEEEE. The CDR3, as DNA: TGTGCCAGCAGCTTGGACAGGGAAGACGGTGAAAAACTGTTTTTT. This sequence encodes CASSLDREDGEKLFF.

This chain uses TRBV2 with TRBJ2-1; D call uncertain. The V gene lost 2 bases and the J gene lost 8 bases, with 16 bases spanning the gap. This CDR3 is built from 15 residues. CDR1 and CDR2 (germline): SNHLY, FYNNEI. The CDR3 region is CASSEMASPADEQFF. CDR3 coding DNA: TGTGCCAGCAGTGAAATGGCTAGTCCGGCTGATGAGCAGTTCTTC.

J is TRBJ2-1 and V is TRBV6-1; no clear D gene. V was pared by 3 bases and J by 12 bases, with 24 bases between. Per germline, CDR1 MNHNS and CDR2 SASEGT. This CDR3 is 16 amino acids long. CDR3 region: CASSDSWSLPKPWQFF. DNA for the CDR3: TGTGCCAGCAGTGATTCCTGGTCCCTTCCCAAACCGTGGCAGTTCTTC.

The chain has TRBV11-3 and TRBJ2-1; 11 bases are shared with TRBD2. The CDR3 is 17 amino acids. Trimming took 0 bases from V and 7 from J; bases not matched to a gene: 8. Germline CDR1 is SGHNT and CDR2 is YENEEA. DNA for the CDR3: TGTGCCAGCAGCTTAGACAAAATGGGACTAGCGGCAAATGAGCAGTTCTTC. Translated, it gives CASSLDKMGLAANEQFF.

The chain employs TRBV6-6 and TRBJ2-1, with 11 bases identical to TRBD2. The CDR3 runs 16 residues. CDR1 MNHNY and CDR2 SVGAGI come from the germline V gene (reference sequence). Losses at the gene ends were 10 bases for V and 5 bases for J; bases not matched to a gene: 13. In DNA form, the CDR3 reads TGTGCCATCGACAGGGAGACTAGCGGGATCGACAATGAGCAGTTCTTC. This encodes CAIDRETSGIDNEQFF.

The genes are TRBV9 and TRBJ1-3, with D perhaps matching TRBD1 (5 bases). Trimming took 3 bases from V and 4 from J, leaving 14 bases between them. Germline CDR1 SGDLS, CDR2 YYNGEE. This CDR3 contains 15 residues. The DNA of the CDR3 is TGTGCCAGCAGCGCCCCGGGGGACGAAGGAAACACCATATATTTT. Encoded protein: CASSAPGDEGNTIYF.

The chain links TRBV6-4 to TRBJ2-1, with D unclear. CDR3 size: 13 residues. CDR1 and CDR2 (germline): MRHNA, SNTAGT. Trimming removed 2 bases at V and 4 bases at J, with 6 bases between. The CDR3 coding sequence is TGTGCCAGCAGTGACACAGCTTACAATGAGCAGTTCTTC. It encodes CASSDTAYNEQFF.

In its sample, this clone was seen a few times. The CDR3 spells CASSAYYEQYF. The DNA for the CDR3 is TGTGCCAGCAGTGCGTACTACGAGCAGTACTTC. The chain recombines TRBV25-1 with TRBJ2-7; D unclear. This CDR3 region has 11 residues. Germline V lookup: CDR1 MGHDK, CDR2 SYGVNS. The V and J ends lost 4 bases and 3 bases respectively, with 4 bases between them.

This clone was picked up one time. The rearrangement links TRBV7-2 to TRBJ2-3; 7 nucleotides line up with TRBD2. J gave up 2 bases and V 4 bases, and 9 bases lay outside the gene matches. The CDR3 covers 16 residues. Germline V gene lookup returns CDR1 SGHTA and CDR2 FQGNSA. In nucleotides, the CDR3 is TGTGCCAGCAGCTACTCCCCCGCGGGAGTCACAGATACGCAGTATTTT. It yields the protein CASSYSPAGVTDTQYF. Filled out from reference TRBV7-2 and TRBJ2-3, the complete variable domain reads GAGVSQSPSNKVTEKGKDVELRCDPISGHTALYWYRQSLGQGLEFLIYFQGNSAPDKSGLPSDRFSAERTGGSVSTLTIQRTQQEDSAVYLCASSYSPAGVTDTQYFGPGTRLTVL.

A word on this clone: One end of the junction is discordant with germline, which a read error may explain. V gene TRBV7-9 combines with J gene TRBJ2-7, with D tentatively TRBD2 (6 bases). Germline V gives CDR1 SEHNR, CDR2 FQNEAQ (reference sequence). The CDR3 runs 14 residues. Here the CDR3 DNA reads TGTGCCAGCACCTTAGGCGGGGCCTCCTACGAGCAGTACTTC. It specifies CASTLGGASYEQYF. Complete variable domain (other parts from reference TRBV7-9 and TRBJ2-7): DTGVSQNPRHKITKRGQNVTFRCDPISEHNRLYWYRQTLGQGPEFLTYFQNEAQLEKSRLLSDRFSAERPKGSFSTLEIQRTEQGDSAMYLCASTLGGASYEQYFGPGTRLTVT.

CDR3 loop: CASSSPPDRVRYF. The CDR3, as DNA: TGTGCCAGCAGCTCCCCTCCCGACAGGGTGAGGTACTTC. The gene calls are TRBV7-9 and TRBJ2-7; 7 bases match TRBD1. With 4 bases clipped from V and 12 bases from J, the junction kept 12 bases outside the gene matches. CDR3 length: 13 amino acids. Germline V CDR1 and CDR2: SEHNR, FQNEAQ (reference sequence).

CDR3 coding DNA: TGCGCCAGCAGTGATCCCGGGGGGGGTGAGCAGTTCTTC. The encoded protein is CASSDPGGGEQFF. The rearrangement joins TRBV10-1 to TRBJ2-1; 8 bases agree with TRBD2. Germline trimming cut 3 bases from V and 9 bases from J; bases unmatched to any gene: 4. Germline V gene sequence: CDR1 WNHNN, CDR2 SYGVQD (reference sequence). The CDR3 extends over 13 amino acids.

The chain combines TRBV4-3 with TRBJ2-1; the D gene is possibly TRBD2 (6 bases). CDR1 is LGHNA and CDR2 is YSLEER in the germline V gene. The CDR3 spans 15 residues. V was cut by 1 base and J by 6 bases, with 13 bases left in between. CDR3 protein: CASSQGPGTPNEQFF. In DNA form, the CDR3 reads TGCGCCAGCAGCCAAGGACCCGGGACTCCCAATGAGCAGTTCTTC.

This clone appeared once. The V gene is TRBV28, the J gene TRBJ1-1; D is ambiguous. V was shortened by 10 bases and J by 10 bases, with 16 bases between the two germline ends. This CDR3 is 11 amino acids long. Germline V gives CDR1 MDHEN, CDR2 SYDVKM. The DNA for the CDR3 is TGTGCCACAGTCTTGATTCGAGCAGCTTTCTTT. It encodes CATVLIRAAFF. The whole variable domain, remainder taken from reference TRBV28 and TRBJ1-1, is DVKVTQSSRYLVKRTGEKVFLECVQDMDHENMFWYRQDPGLGLRLIYFSYDVKMKEKGDIPEGYSVSREKKERFSLILESASTNQTSMYLCATVLIRAAFFGQGTRLTVV.

This rearrangement joins TRBV7-9 to TRBJ2-3; weak D call: TRBD1 (5 bases). V was pared by 3 bases and J by 7 bases, with 14 bases between. Germline V gives CDR1 SEHNR, CDR2 FQNEAQ (reference sequence). The length of the CDR3 is 14 residues. In DNA, the CDR3 is TGTGCCAGCAGCTTGTTAGGGGTCAGCAATACGCAGTATTTT. Protein product: CASSLLGVSNTQYF. Full variable domain (missing parts from reference TRBV7-9 and TRBJ2-3): DTGVSQNPRHKITKRGQNVTFRCDPISEHNRLYWYRQTLGQGPEFLTYFQNEAQLEKSRLLSDRFSAERPKGSFSTLEIQRTEQGDSAMYLCASSLLGVSNTQYFGPGTRLTVL.

V and J are TRBV5-1 and TRBJ1-1; no definite D call. Germline assignment: CDR1 SGHRS and CDR2 YFSETQ. The V end was cut by 3 bases, the J end by 11 bases, with 14 bases between. This CDR3 has 12 residues. In DNA, the CDR3 is TGCGCCAGCAGCTATGACATGGTCGAGGCTTTCTTT. Translation gives CASSYDMVEAFF.

A note on this clone: Other DNA sequences in this sample translate to the same CDR3. The V call is TRBV27, the J call TRBJ2-7, with TRBD1 matching over 11 bases. V trimming: 4 bases; J trimming: 2 bases; junction bases outside the gene matches: 1. This CDR3 is built from 14 residues. Germline lookup yields CDR1 MNHEY and CDR2 SMNVEV (reference sequence). The CDR3 loop reads CASSSDRGPYEQYF. Written as DNA, the CDR3 is TGTGCCAGCAGTTCGGACAGGGGGCCCTACGAGCAGTACTTC.

V usage is TRBV5-1 and J usage is TRBJ2-5; no clear D gene. Trimming removed 4 bases at V and 0 bases at J, with 4 bases between. The CDR3 contains 12 residues. Per germline, CDR1 SGHRS and CDR2 YFSETQ. The CDR3 here is CASSRNQETQYF. Here the CDR3 DNA reads TGCGCCAGCAGCAGGAACCAAGAGACCCAGTACTTC.

The rearrangement joins TRBV5-5 to TRBJ1-5, with D unclear. This CDR3 contains 17 residues. Looked up from germline, CDR1 is SGHKS and CDR2 is YYEKEE (reference sequence). Trimming stripped 4 bases from V and 2 bases from J, with 19 bases between. The CDR3 DNA reads as TGTGCCAGCAGCATAGGGAGCGTAATGGTCGGCAATCAGCCCCAGCATTTT. Translating gives CASSIGSVMVGNQPQHF.